This is a list of T cell receptor beta chains from one sample in a study of OX40 agonist ivuxolimab in advanced cancers. Using immunoSEQ multiplex PCR, the repertoire was profiled, and TCRdb retains in-frame clones only, with some absent. The profile covers 98,000 or so clones, with approximately 93% appearing a single time and around 0.17% taken by the ten largest. The sequencing used CD4+ or CD8+ T cells sorted from blood, collected in a trial of the OX40 agonist ivuxolimab. These receptors were taken from an adult with an advanced solid tumor such as melanoma, head and neck, liver or kidney cancer. CDR3s include the opening cysteine and the closing phenylalanine or tryptophan. Each record gives: clone size, V gene, D gene, J gene, CDR3 protein, CDR3 DNA. A D gene is named only where the DNA matches it firmly. The size of a clone is reported for some rows only, either as once, few or many, or as a class for expanded clones.

clone_size: NA
v_call: TRBV5-1
d_call: NA
j_call: TRBJ2-2
cdr3_aa: CASSHSYTGELFF
cdr3_nt: TGCGCCAGCAGTCACTCTTACACCGGGGAGCTGTTTTTT

clone_size: once
v_call: TRBV14
d_call: NA
j_call: TRBJ1-4
cdr3_aa: CASSQAGYGTNEKLFF
cdr3_nt: TGTGCCAGCAGCCAGGCGGGGTATGGTACTAATGAAAAACTGTTTTTT

clone_size: NA
v_call: TRBV2
d_call: NA
j_call: TRBJ1-2
cdr3_aa: CASSEGLRNGYTF
cdr3_nt: TGTGCCAGCAGTGAAGGTTTAAGGAACGGCTACACCTTC

clone_size: NA
v_call: TRBV15
d_call: NA
j_call: TRBJ2-1
cdr3_aa: CATSGLLGYNEQFF
cdr3_nt: TGTGCCACCAGCGGTCTCCTGGGATACAATGAGCAGTTCTTC

clone_size: NA
v_call: TRBV5-1
d_call: TRBD2
j_call: TRBJ2-3
cdr3_aa: CASSSRTSGGTDTQYF
cdr3_nt: TGCGCCAGCAGCTCCAGGACTAGCGGCGGCACAGATACGCAGTATTTT

clone_size: NA
v_call: TRBV4-1
d_call: NA
j_call: TRBJ2-5
cdr3_aa: CASSPGPPREAQYF
cdr3_nt: TGCGCCAGCAGCCCAGGGCCCCCTAGGGAGGCCCAGTACTTC

clone_size: NA
v_call: TRBV19
d_call: NA
j_call: TRBJ2-5
cdr3_aa: CASSGHHQETQYF
cdr3_nt: TGTGCCAGTAGTGGACACCACCAAGAGACCCAGTACTTC

clone_size: NA
v_call: TRBV7-9
d_call: NA
j_call: TRBJ2-7
cdr3_aa: CASSFGAATYEQYF
cdr3_nt: TGTGCCAGCAGCTTCGGGGCAGCAACCTACGAGCAGTACTTC

clone_size: NA
v_call: TRBV18
d_call: NA
j_call: TRBJ2-7
cdr3_aa: CASSPGPLGEQYF
cdr3_nt: TGTGCCAGCTCACCAGGACCATTGGGCGAGCAGTACTTC

clone_size: NA
v_call: TRBV19
d_call: TRBD2
j_call: TRBJ2-3
cdr3_aa: CASSKGLAGGKADTQYF
cdr3_nt: TGTGCCAGTAGTAAGGGACTAGCGGGAGGGAAGGCAGATACGCAGTATTTT

clone_size: NA
v_call: TRBV29-1
d_call: NA
j_call: TRBJ2-2
cdr3_aa: CSVSSAAVNTGELFF
cdr3_nt: TGCAGCGTTTCATCGGCAGCGGTGAACACCGGGGAGCTGTTTTTT

clone_size: NA
v_call: TRBV27
d_call: NA
j_call: TRBJ2-3
cdr3_aa: CASSLWESTDTQYF
cdr3_nt: TGTGCCAGCAGTCTGTGGGAGAGCACAGATACGCAGTATTTT

clone_size: NA
v_call: TRBV2
d_call: NA
j_call: TRBJ1-4
cdr3_aa: CASSDELGGREKLFF
cdr3_nt: TGTGCCAGCAGTGATGAATTGGGGGGACGGGAAAAACTGTTTTTT

clone_size: NA
v_call: TRBV28
d_call: NA
j_call: TRBJ1-2
cdr3_aa: CASIRPYYGYTF
cdr3_nt: TGTGCCAGCATCCGCCCGTACTATGGCTACACCTTC

clone_size: NA
v_call: TRBV7-2
d_call: TRBD2
j_call: TRBJ2-5
cdr3_aa: CASSLAAGGIETQYF
cdr3_nt: TGTGCCAGCAGCTTAGCGGCGGGGGGTATAGAGACCCAGTACTTC

clone_size: NA
v_call: TRBV21-1
d_call: NA
j_call: TRBJ1-1
cdr3_aa: CASSKALETTEAFF
cdr3_nt: TGTGCCAGCAGCAAAGCGCTTGAGACCACTGAAGCTTTCTTT

clone_size: NA
v_call: TRBV7-8
d_call: NA
j_call: TRBJ2-3
cdr3_aa: CASSKEGPRLGLAQYF
cdr3_nt: TGTGCCAGCAGCAAAGAGGGACCGAGGTTAGGGCTGGCGCAGTATTTT

clone_size: NA
v_call: TRBV5-4
d_call: TRBD2
j_call: TRBJ2-2
cdr3_aa: CASSAGTSGPKVTGELFF
cdr3_nt: TGTGCCAGCAGCGCCGGGACTAGTGGACCTAAGGTCACCGGGGAGCTGTTTTTT

clone_size: NA
v_call: TRBV4-3
d_call: NA
j_call: TRBJ2-3
cdr3_aa: CASSPGTTRGYTQYF
cdr3_nt: TGCGCCAGCAGCCCAGGGACAACAAGGGGGTATACGCAGTATTTT

clone_size: once
v_call: TRBV6-1
d_call: NA
j_call: TRBJ2-7
cdr3_aa: CASSVGPRESYEQYF
cdr3_nt: TGTGCCAGCAGTGTAGGCCCCAGGGAAAGCTACGAGCAGTACTTC

clone_size: NA
v_call: TRBV19
d_call: TRBD1
j_call: TRBJ1-2
cdr3_aa: CASSFPDRVSYTF
cdr3_nt: TGTGCCAGTAGTTTCCCGGACAGGGTGAGCTACACCTTC

clone_size: NA
v_call: TRBV4-3
d_call: TRBD2
j_call: TRBJ2-2
cdr3_aa: CASSQDPGSSGMRGELFF
cdr3_nt: TGCGCCAGCAGCCAAGATCCCGGGTCTAGCGGGATGAGGGGGGAGCTGTTTTTT

clone_size: NA
v_call: TRBV7-2
d_call: NA
j_call: TRBJ1-1
cdr3_aa: CASSLADPMNTEAFF
cdr3_nt: TGTGCCAGCAGCTTAGCGGATCCTATGAACACTGAAGCTTTCTTT

clone_size: NA
v_call: TRBV28
d_call: TRBD1
j_call: TRBJ2-5
cdr3_aa: CASSGGGQGEETQYF
cdr3_nt: TGTGCCAGCAGTGGGGGCGGGCAGGGGGAAGAGACCCAGTACTTC

clone_size: NA
v_call: TRBV9
d_call: TRBD1
j_call: TRBJ2-5
cdr3_aa: CASSALQGMYQETQYF
cdr3_nt: TGTGCCAGCAGCGCACTACAGGGGATGTACCAAGAGACCCAGTACTTC

clone_size: NA
v_call: TRBV11-2
d_call: NA
j_call: TRBJ2-7
cdr3_aa: CASGTQNWYEQYF
cdr3_nt: TGTGCCAGCGGGACCCAGAATTGGTACGAGCAGTACTTC

clone_size: NA
v_call: TRBV5-1
d_call: NA
j_call: TRBJ2-7
cdr3_aa: CASSSYDSSYEQYF
cdr3_nt: TGCGCCAGCAGCTCCTATGACAGCTCCTACGAGCAGTACTTC

clone_size: once
v_call: TRBV5-4
d_call: NA
j_call: TRBJ2-7
cdr3_aa: CASSREYEQYF
cdr3_nt: TGTGCCAGCAGCAGAGAATACGAGCAGTACTTC

clone_size: NA
v_call: TRBV7-2
d_call: NA
j_call: TRBJ2-7
cdr3_aa: CASSLMRTKEQYF
cdr3_nt: TGTGCCAGCAGCTTGATGAGGACTAAAGAGCAGTACTTC

clone_size: NA
v_call: TRBV30
d_call: TRBD2
j_call: TRBJ2-3
cdr3_aa: CAWSASLAGGPSDTQYF
cdr3_nt: TGTGCCTGGAGTGCCTCTTTAGCGGGAGGGCCGTCAGATACGCAGTATTTT

clone_size: NA
v_call: TRBV19
d_call: TRBD1
j_call: TRBJ1-5
cdr3_aa: CASRHTGGRGNQPQHF
cdr3_nt: TGTGCCAGTAGGCATACAGGGGGCAGGGGCAATCAGCCCCAGCATTTT

clone_size: NA
v_call: TRBV28
d_call: NA
j_call: TRBJ2-7
cdr3_aa: CASSLSTYEQYF
cdr3_nt: TGTGCCAGCAGTTTGAGTACCTACGAGCAGTACTTC

clone_size: NA
v_call: TRBV6-5
d_call: TRBD1
j_call: TRBJ1-2
cdr3_aa: CASSQGGVGGYTF
cdr3_nt: TGTGCCAGCAGCCAGGGGGGCGTTGGTGGCTACACCTTC

clone_size: NA
v_call: TRBV2
d_call: NA
j_call: TRBJ1-3
cdr3_aa: CASSVGHAVDTIYF
cdr3_nt: TGTGCCAGCAGCGTGGGCCACGCAGTAGACACCATATATTTT

clone_size: NA
v_call: TRBV9
d_call: NA
j_call: TRBJ1-1
cdr3_aa: CASSVDRAGSGEAFF
cdr3_nt: TGTGCCAGCAGCGTAGATCGAGCAGGGTCGGGGGAAGCTTTCTTT

clone_size: NA
v_call: TRBV29-1
d_call: NA
j_call: TRBJ2-5
cdr3_aa: CSVEGETQYF
cdr3_nt: TGCAGCGTTGAGGGAGAGACCCAGTACTTC

clone_size: NA
v_call: TRBV12-5
d_call: NA
j_call: TRBJ2-1
cdr3_aa: CASGLVLRDINEQFF
cdr3_nt: TGTGCTAGTGGTTTGGTACTTCGGGATATCAATGAGCAGTTCTTC

clone_size: NA
v_call: TRBV15
d_call: NA
j_call: TRBJ2-7
cdr3_aa: CATSRDLGEAGYEQYF
cdr3_nt: TGTGCCACCAGCAGAGATCTAGGGGAAGCCGGCTACGAGCAGTACTTC

clone_size: once
v_call: TRBV6-5
d_call: TRBD2
j_call: TRBJ2-7
cdr3_aa: CASSPGLAGVNEQYF
cdr3_nt: TGTGCCAGCAGTCCCGGACTAGCGGGAGTAAACGAGCAGTACTTC

clone_size: NA
v_call: TRBV5-1
d_call: TRBD1
j_call: TRBJ2-5
cdr3_aa: CASSPGGLAQETQYF
cdr3_nt: TGCGCCAGCAGCCCAGGGGGTTTAGCCCAAGAGACCCAGTACTTC

clone_size: NA
v_call: TRBV5-4
d_call: NA
j_call: TRBJ1-1
cdr3_aa: CASSLRGNTEAFF
cdr3_nt: TGTGCCAGCAGCTTACGGGGGAACACTGAAGCTTTCTTT

clone_size: NA
v_call: TRBV6-5
d_call: TRBD1
j_call: TRBJ1-2
cdr3_aa: CASSSRQGGSYGYTF
cdr3_nt: TGTGCCAGCAGTTCCCGACAGGGCGGATCCTATGGCTACACCTTC

clone_size: NA
v_call: TRBV21-1
d_call: NA
j_call: TRBJ2-7
cdr3_aa: CASSRGDKAYEQYF
cdr3_nt: TGTGCCAGCAGCAGGGGCGATAAAGCCTACGAGCAGTACTTC

clone_size: NA
v_call: TRBV28
d_call: NA
j_call: TRBJ2-1
cdr3_aa: CASRTRLSEQFF
cdr3_nt: TGTGCCAGCAGGACTCGCCTCAGCGAGCAGTTCTTC

clone_size: NA
v_call: TRBV6-1
d_call: NA
j_call: TRBJ2-5
cdr3_aa: CASSRDYQETQYF
cdr3_nt: TGTGCCAGCAGTCGCGACTACCAAGAGACCCAGTACTTC